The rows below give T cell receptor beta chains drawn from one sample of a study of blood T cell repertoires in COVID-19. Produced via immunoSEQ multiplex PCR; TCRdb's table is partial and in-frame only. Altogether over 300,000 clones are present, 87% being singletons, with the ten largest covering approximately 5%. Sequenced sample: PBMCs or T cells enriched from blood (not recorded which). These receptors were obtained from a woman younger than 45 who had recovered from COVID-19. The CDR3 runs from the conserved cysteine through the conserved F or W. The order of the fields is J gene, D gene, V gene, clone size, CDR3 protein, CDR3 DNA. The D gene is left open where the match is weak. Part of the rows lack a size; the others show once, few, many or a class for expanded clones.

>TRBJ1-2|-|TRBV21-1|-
CASSKKETGDGYTF
TGTGCCAGCAGCAAAAAAGAAACAGGGGATGGCTACACCTTC
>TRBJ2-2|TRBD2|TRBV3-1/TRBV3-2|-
CASSFGGERGELFF
TGTGCCAGCAGCTTCGGGGGGGAACGCGGGGAGCTGTTTTTT
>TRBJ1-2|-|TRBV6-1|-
CASSEPFGLSPYTF
TGTGCCAGCAGTGAACCCTTTGGCCTGTCCCCCTACACCTTC
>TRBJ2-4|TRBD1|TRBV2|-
CASSWTGVAKNIQYF
TGTGCCAGCAGCTGGACAGGGGTAGCCAAAAACATTCAGTACTTC
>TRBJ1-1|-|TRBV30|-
CAWRVNTEAFF
TGTGCCTGGCGGGTAAACACTGAAGCTTTCTTT
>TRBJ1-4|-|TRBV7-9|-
CASSLLGAVDEKLFF
TGTGCCAGCAGCTTATTAGGGGCCGTGGATGAAAAACTGTTTTTT
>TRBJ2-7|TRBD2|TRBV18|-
CASSPPVGGGAYEQYF
TGTGCCAGCTCACCACCGGTTGGCGGGGGGGCCTACGAGCAGTACTTC
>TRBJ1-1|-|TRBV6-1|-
CASSESGRNTEAFF
TGTGCCAGCAGTGAATCAGGCAGGAACACTGAAGCTTTCTTT
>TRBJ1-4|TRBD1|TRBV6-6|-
CASNRQGDGEKLFF
TGTGCCAGCAACCGACAGGGTGACGGTGAAAAACTGTTTTTT
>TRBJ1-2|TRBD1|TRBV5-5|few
CASSPEPGQGGLGGYTF
TGTGCCAGCAGCCCCGAACCGGGACAGGGGGGCCTTGGGGGCTACACCTTC
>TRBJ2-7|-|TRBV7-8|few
CASSPEPLSYEQYF
TGTGCCAGCAGCCCGGAGCCCCTATCCTACGAGCAGTACTTC